This T cell receptor beta chain was sequenced in a study of cytomegalovirus exposure and HLA in healthy donors. It was with 60 Vbeta and 13 Jbeta primers that the PCR ran. Using immunoSEQ multiplex PCR, the repertoire was profiled, and TCRdb retains in-frame clones only, with some absent. This sample has fewer than 90,000 clones, with about 74% found just once. Trimming cost V 3 bases and J 0 bases, with 10 bases left between them. This CDR3 has 16 amino acids. Germline CDR1 reads SGHRS; CDR2 reads YFSETQ. This clonotype was sampled from a man aged 30 to 45 in good health and CMV-seronegative. The V gene is TRBV5-1, the J gene TRBJ2-6; possible D gene TRBD1, 5 bases. The sequencing sample was made of PBMCs. The CDR3 nucleotides read TGCGCCAGCAGCTCAGGGCCGACCTCTGGGGCCAACGTCCTGACTTTC. Protein product: CASSSGPTSGANVLTF.